This T cell receptor beta chain was sequenced in a study of early T cells in non-severe SARS-CoV-2 infection. Across the study: The authors sequenced bulk RNA from unsorted whole blood, leaving chains unpaired.

The CDR3 runs 12 residues. Trimming cost V 3 bases and J 7 bases, with 9 bases left between them. CDR1 is SGHAT and CDR2 is FQNNGV in the germline V gene. General observations from the study: Comparison of clonotypes with VDJdb favored anti-spike CD8 responses while missing private and CD4 specificities.

Unique molecular identifiers were attached to individual cDNA molecules. MiXCR was run by TCRdb on the 5' RACE reads, yielding one entry per CDR3 protein. Found here are 55,000 to 80,000 distinct CDR3 sequences, roughly 12% of them singletons; the top ten hold roughly 3.8%. This clonotype was counted a few times. Its target is unknown. The chain carries TRBV11-2 and TRBJ2-5; D not resolved. Sequenced material: whole blood. The receptor comes from an adult who was a healthcare worker with PCR-confirmed SARS-CoV-2 infection or an uninfected control (not recorded which). As DNA, the CDR3 is TGTGCCAGCAGCTTCCAGGCCTTGACCCAGTACTTC. This codes for CASSFQALTQYF.